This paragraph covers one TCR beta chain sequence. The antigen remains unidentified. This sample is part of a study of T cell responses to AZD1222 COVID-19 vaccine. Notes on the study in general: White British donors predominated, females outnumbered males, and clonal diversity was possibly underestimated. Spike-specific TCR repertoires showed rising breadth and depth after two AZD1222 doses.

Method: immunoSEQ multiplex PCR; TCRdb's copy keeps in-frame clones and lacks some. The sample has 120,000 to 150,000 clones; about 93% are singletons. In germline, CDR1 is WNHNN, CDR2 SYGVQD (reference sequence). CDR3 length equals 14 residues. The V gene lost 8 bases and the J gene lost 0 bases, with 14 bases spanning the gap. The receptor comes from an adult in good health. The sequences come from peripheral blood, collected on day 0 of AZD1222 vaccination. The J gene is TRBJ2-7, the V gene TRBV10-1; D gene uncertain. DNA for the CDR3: TGCGCCAGCCATGGCCCGGTCAGCTCCTACGAGCAGTACTTC. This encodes CASHGPVSSYEQYF.